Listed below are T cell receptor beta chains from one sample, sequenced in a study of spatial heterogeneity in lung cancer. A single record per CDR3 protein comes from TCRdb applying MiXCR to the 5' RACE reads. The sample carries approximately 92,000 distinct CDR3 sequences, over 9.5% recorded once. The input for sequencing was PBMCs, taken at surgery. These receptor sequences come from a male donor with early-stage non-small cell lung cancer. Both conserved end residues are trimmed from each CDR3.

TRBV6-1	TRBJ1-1	ASILPTTEAF
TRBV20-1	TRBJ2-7	SARGRPSGFYEQY
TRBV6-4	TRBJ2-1	ASSDSSGGLEQF
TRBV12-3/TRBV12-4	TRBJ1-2	ASSLGGANYGYT
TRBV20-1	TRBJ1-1	SSSISGDEAF
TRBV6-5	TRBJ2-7	ASSYSRLAVDEQY
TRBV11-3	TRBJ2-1	ASSSRLNNEQF
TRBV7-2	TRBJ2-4	ASSLEGSFKNIQY
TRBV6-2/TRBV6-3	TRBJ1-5	ASSYSKGQVGQPQH
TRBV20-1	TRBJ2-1	SAPPSQGVQF
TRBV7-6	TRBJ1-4	ASSLALSAPGPEKLF
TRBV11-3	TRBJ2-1	ASSLARQSEQF
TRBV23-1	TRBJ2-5	ASSGFGAGTQY
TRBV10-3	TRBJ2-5	AISEPQTGAQETQY
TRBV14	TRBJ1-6	ASSQRPGVLGSPLH
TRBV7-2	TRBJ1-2	ASSLALAVQYGYT
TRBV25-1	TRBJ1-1	ASSEYPSLNPQNTEAF
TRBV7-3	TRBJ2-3	ASSSEARGSTDTQY
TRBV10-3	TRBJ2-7	AISESKDRGYEQY
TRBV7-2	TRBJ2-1	ASSPVSRLRF
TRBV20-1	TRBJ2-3	SATPHGGAAPDTQY
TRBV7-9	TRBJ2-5	ASSLHSGVEETQY
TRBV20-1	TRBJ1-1	SASRTGATEAF
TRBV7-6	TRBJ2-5	ASSLTYQTQY
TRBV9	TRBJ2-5	ASSTQGNPQETQY
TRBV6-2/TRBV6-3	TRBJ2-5	ASRLVGSETQY
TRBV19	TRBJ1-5	ASSISGANSNQPQH
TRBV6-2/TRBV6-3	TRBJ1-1	ASGRPPEETEAF
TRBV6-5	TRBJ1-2	ASSKTGTVTNYGYT
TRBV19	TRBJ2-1	ASSPGLAGHGEF
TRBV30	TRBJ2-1	AWSAHAGYNEQF
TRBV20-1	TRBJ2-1	SAVTIRGAENEQF
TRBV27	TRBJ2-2	ASSLFRNTGELF
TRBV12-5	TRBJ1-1	ASGGSGGGTEAF
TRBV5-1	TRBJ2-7	ASSLNLPEQGEQY
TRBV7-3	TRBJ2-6	ASSLVLSGANVLT
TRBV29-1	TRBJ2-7	SVVGTYEQY
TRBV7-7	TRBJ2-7	ASSLGAGAAYEQY
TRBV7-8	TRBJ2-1	ASSLGGGYNDGQF
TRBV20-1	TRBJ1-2	SAREGRGNYGYT
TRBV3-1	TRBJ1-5	ASSQDVSNQPQH
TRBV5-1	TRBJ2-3	ASSLQEPTDTQY